The rows below give T cell receptor beta chains drawn from one sample of a study of Ad26.COV2.S vaccination and SARS-CoV-2 variants. Data came from immunoSEQ multiplex PCR; TCRdb stores just in-frame clones and leaves some out. This table has 440,000 or so clones, 92% appearing once. The material was peripheral blood, obtained in a trial of Ad26.COV2.S vaccine versus placebo. These receptors came from a person between 18 and 60 years old who received the Ad26.COV2.S COVID-19 vaccine or a placebo. CDR3s leave out the opening cysteine and the closing phenylalanine or tryptophan. Size is stated for part of the rows, as once, few or many counts, or as a class when the clone is expanded.

j_call: TRBJ2-5
v_call: TRBV6-2/TRBV6-3
clone_size: NA
cdr3_aa: ASSYLADQETQY

j_call: TRBJ1-1
v_call: TRBV12-3/TRBV12-4
clone_size: NA
cdr3_aa: ASSLAFHTEAF

j_call: TRBJ2-4
v_call: TRBV10-1
clone_size: NA
cdr3_aa: ASSPDLSKNIQY

j_call: TRBJ2-3
v_call: TRBV4-1
clone_size: NA
cdr3_aa: ASSQEGQGGITDTQY

j_call: TRBJ2-5
v_call: TRBV18
clone_size: NA
cdr3_aa: ASSPPSGGETQY

j_call: TRBJ1-2
v_call: TRBV6-5
clone_size: NA
cdr3_aa: ASSDRGAQGYT

j_call: TRBJ2-1
v_call: TRBV12-3/TRBV12-4
clone_size: NA
cdr3_aa: ASSFERGARQF

j_call: TRBJ1-5
v_call: TRBV4-3
clone_size: NA
cdr3_aa: ASSQDFVDLNQPQH

j_call: TRBJ1-4
v_call: TRBV27
clone_size: NA
cdr3_aa: ASSPGGPNEKLF

j_call: TRBJ1-5
v_call: TRBV29-1
clone_size: NA
cdr3_aa: SVGDRDQPQH

j_call: TRBJ1-6
v_call: TRBV28
clone_size: once
cdr3_aa: ASVGGVYNSPLH

j_call: TRBJ2-2
v_call: TRBV10-1
clone_size: NA
cdr3_aa: ASSEGTATGELF

j_call: TRBJ2-7
v_call: TRBV9
clone_size: NA
cdr3_aa: ASSEQGYEQY

j_call: TRBJ1-2
v_call: TRBV30
clone_size: NA
cdr3_aa: AWSVGDYGYT